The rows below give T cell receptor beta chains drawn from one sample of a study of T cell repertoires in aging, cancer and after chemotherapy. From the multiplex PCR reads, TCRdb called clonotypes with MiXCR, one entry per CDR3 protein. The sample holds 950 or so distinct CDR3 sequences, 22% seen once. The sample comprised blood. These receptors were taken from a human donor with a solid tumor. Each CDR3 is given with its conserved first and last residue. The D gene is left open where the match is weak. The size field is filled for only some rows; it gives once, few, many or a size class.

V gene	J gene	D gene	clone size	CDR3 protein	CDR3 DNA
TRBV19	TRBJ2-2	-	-	CASSLWMAGPNTGELFF	TGTGCCAGTAGTCTATGGATGGCCGGGCCGAACACCGGGGAGCTGTTTTTT
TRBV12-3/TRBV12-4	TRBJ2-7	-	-	CASSPDRGRIYEQYF	TGTGCCAGCAGCCCCGACCGGGGGAGGATCTACGAGCAGTACTTC
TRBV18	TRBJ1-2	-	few	CASSPNREVLNYGYTF	TGTGCCAGCTCACCAAACAGGGAAGTCCTTAACTATGGCTACACCTTC
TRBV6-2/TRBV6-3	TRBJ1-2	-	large	CASSYSAGDYTF	TGTGCCAGCAGTTACTCTGCGGGGGACTACACCTTC
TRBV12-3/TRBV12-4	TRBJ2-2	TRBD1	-	CASSFDRGMTGELFF	TGTGCCAGCAGTTTTGACAGGGGTATGACCGGGGAGCTGTTTTTT
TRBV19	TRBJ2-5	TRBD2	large	CASSLGLAGTETQYF	TGTGCCAGTAGTCTCGGACTAGCGGGAACTGAGACCCAGTACTTC
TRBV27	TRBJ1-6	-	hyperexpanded	CASSPNLGSPLHF	TGTGCCAGCAGCCCAAACTTAGGTTCACCCCTCCACTTT
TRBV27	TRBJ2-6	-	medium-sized	CASSLSGGNVLTF	TGTGCCAGCAGTTTATCCGGGGGCAACGTCCTGACTTTC
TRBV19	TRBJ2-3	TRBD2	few	CASSMAGGFSTDTQYF	TGTGCCAGTAGTATGGCGGGGGGGTTTAGCACAGATACGCAGTATTTT
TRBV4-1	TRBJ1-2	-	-	CASSQATGRIGYTF	TGCGCCAGCAGCCAAGCTACAGGGAGGATTGGCTACACCTTC
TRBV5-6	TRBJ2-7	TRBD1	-	CASSSETGEEVYEQYF	TGTGCCAGCAGCTCCGAGACAGGGGAGGAGGTCTACGAGCAGTACTTC
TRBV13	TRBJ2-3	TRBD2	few	CASQREAATDTQYF	TGTGCCAGCCAGCGGGAGGCCGCCACAGATACGCAGTATTTT
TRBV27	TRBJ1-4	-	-	CASSSGLGGEEKLFF	TGTGCCAGCAGTTCGGGCTTAGGGGGTGAGGAAAAACTGTTTTTT
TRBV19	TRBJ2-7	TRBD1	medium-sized	CASSINRGADEQYF	TGTGCCAGTAGTATAAACAGGGGGGCCGACGAGCAGTACTTC
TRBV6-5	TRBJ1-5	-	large	CASSYCSGTLQLNQPQHF	TGTGCCAGCAGTTACTGCTCCGGGACACTGCAACTTAATCAGCCCCAGCATTTT
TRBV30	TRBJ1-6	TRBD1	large	CAWRGQGTMNSPLHF	TGTGCCTGGAGGGGACAGGGTACGATGAATTCACCCCTCCACTTT
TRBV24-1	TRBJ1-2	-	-	CATSDYRVSYGYTF	TGTGCCACCAGTGATTACAGGGTCTCCTATGGCTACACCTTC
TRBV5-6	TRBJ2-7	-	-	CASSSIRAPVGYF	TGTGCCAGCAGCTCTATTCGGGCCCCCGTGGGGTACTTC
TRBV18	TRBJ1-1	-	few	CASSPAGATTEAFF	TGTGCCAGCTCACCAGCCGGGGCAACCACTGAAGCTTTCTTT
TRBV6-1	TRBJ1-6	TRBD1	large	CASSVSDRGQSPLHF	TGTGCCAGCAGTGTTTCCGACAGGGGGCAATCACCCCTCCACTTT
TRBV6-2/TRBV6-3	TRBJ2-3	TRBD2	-	CASSYSWTSGSRTDTQYF	TGTGCCAGCAGTTACTCGTGGACTAGCGGGAGTAGGACAGATACGCAGTATTTT
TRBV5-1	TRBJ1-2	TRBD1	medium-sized	CASSLGGQLYGYTF	TGCGCCAGCAGCTTGGGGGGACAGCTCTATGGCTACACCTTC